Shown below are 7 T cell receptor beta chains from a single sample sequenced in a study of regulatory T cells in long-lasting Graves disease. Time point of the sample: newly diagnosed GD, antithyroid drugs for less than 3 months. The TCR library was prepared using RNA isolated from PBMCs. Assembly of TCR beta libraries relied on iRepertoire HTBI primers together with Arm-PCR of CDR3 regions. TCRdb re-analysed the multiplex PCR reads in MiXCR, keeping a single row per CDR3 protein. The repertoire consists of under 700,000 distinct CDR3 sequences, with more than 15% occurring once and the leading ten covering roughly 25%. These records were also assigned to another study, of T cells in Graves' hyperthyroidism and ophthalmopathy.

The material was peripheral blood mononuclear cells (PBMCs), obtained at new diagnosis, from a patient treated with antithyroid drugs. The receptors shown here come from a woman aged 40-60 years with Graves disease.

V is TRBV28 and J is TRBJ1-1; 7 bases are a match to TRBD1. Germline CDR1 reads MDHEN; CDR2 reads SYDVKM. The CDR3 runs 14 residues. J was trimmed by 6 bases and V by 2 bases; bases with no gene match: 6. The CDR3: CASSLRTGGAEAFF. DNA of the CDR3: TGTGCCAGCAGTTTACGGACAGGAGGGGCTGAAGCTTTCTTT.

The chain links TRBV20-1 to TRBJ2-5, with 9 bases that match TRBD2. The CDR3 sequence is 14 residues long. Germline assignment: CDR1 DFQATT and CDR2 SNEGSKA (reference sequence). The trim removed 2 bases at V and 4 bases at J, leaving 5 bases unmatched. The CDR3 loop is CSARRAGGLETQYF. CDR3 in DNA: TGCAGTGCTAGAAGGGCGGGGGGGCTAGAGACCCAGTACTTC.

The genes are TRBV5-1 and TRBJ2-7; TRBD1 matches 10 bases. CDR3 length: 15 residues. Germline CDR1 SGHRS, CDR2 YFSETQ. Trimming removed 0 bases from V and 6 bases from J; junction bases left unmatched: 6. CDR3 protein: CASSLGGTGDAEQYF. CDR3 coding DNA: TGCGCCAGCAGCTTGGGGGGGACAGGGGACGCCGAGCAGTACTTC.

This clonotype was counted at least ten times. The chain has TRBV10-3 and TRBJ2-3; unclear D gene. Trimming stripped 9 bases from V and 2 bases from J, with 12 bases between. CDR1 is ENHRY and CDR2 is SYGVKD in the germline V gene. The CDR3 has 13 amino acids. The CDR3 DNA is TGTGCCATGGGCCCCGGGCTCACAGATACGCAGTATTTT. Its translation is CAMGPGLTDTQYF.

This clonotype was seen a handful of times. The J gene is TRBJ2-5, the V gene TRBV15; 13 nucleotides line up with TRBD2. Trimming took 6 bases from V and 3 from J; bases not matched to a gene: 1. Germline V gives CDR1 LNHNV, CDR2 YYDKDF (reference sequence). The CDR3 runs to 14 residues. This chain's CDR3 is CATRGTSGEETQYF. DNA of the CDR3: TGTGCCACCAGAGGGACTAGCGGGGAAGAGACCCAGTACTTC.

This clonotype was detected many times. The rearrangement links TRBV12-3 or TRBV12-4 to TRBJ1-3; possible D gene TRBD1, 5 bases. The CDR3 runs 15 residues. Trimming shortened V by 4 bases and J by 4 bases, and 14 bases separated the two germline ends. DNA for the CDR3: TGTGCCAGCAGTTCCGGGACGGAGAGGGGAAACACCATATATTTT. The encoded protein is CASSSGTERGNTIYF.

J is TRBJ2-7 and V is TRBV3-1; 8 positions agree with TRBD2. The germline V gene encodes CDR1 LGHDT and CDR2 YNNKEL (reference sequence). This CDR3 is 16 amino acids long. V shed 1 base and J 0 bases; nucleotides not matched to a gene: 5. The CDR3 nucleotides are TGTGCCAGCAGCCAAGCCGGGAGGGGGGCCTCCTACGAGCAGTACTTC. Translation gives CASSQAGRGASYEQYF.